Shown below are 9 T cell receptor beta chains from a single sample sequenced in a study of CD8 T cells in Susac syndrome. cDNA came from roughly 0.53 to 1 ug RNA primed by random hexamers. TCRdb itself ran the immunoSEQ multiplex PCR reads through MiXCR, one entry per CDR3 protein. The sample has about 90,000 distinct CDR3 sequences; 95% to 96% are singletons. Specimen: CD8+ T cells from PBMCs. These receptors were collected from a human donor with Susac syndrome.

This sequence joins TRBV20-1 and TRBJ2-1; D unresolved. CDR3 length equals 13 residues. Germline values: CDR1 DFQATT, CDR2 SNEGSKA (reference sequence). V lost 1 base and J lost 6, with 10 bases in between. CDR3 residues: CSARGVDRNEQFF. The CDR3 nucleotides are TGCAGTGCTAGAGGGGTAGATCGCAATGAGCAGTTCTTC.

The V call is TRBV4-1, the J call TRBJ1-2, with TRBD1 as a possible D gene (6 bases). The CDR3 is made up of 17 amino acids. The germline gives CDR1 MGHRA, CDR2 YSYEKL. Trimming removed 1 base at V and 4 bases at J, with 19 bases between. The CDR3 DNA reads as TGCGCCAGCAGCCAAGTGCGGACAGCTCCGTGGATCTATGGCTACACCTTC. Translated, it gives CASSQVRTAPWIYGYTF.

J is TRBJ1-5 and V is TRBV27; 8 nucleotides agree with TRBD1. With 2 bases clipped from V and 2 bases from J, the junction kept 2 bases outside the gene matches. The CDR3 is 15 residues long. Germline CDR1 and CDR2: MNHEY and SMNVEV (reference sequence). Written as DNA, the CDR3 is TGTGCCAGCAGTTTAAGGACAGGGCGCAATCAGCCCCAGCATTTT. It encodes CASSLRTGRNQPQHF.

This sequence joins TRBV6-4 and TRBJ2-5; TRBD2 aligns across 9 bases. The trim removed 9 bases at V and 1 base at J, leaving 12 bases unmatched. Germline loops: CDR1 MRHNA, CDR2 SNTAGT. This CDR3 has 16 amino acids. Written as DNA, the CDR3 is TGTGCCAGGGGACTAGCCGGAGGGTTGGTCCAAGAGACCCAGTACTTC. This sequence encodes CARGLAGGLVQETQYF.

V gene TRBV30 combines with J gene TRBJ2-7; 7 bases match TRBD2. V lost 0 bases, J lost 2 bases, and 1 base stayed unmatched. In germline, CDR1 is GTSNPN, CDR2 SVGIG (reference sequence). The CDR3 sequence is 13 residues long. The CDR3 DNA reads as TGTGCCTGGAGTGTAGCGGGAACCTACGAGCAGTACTTC. Translating it yields CAWSVAGTYEQYF.

The rearrangement uses TRBV11-3 and TRBJ2-1; no firm D call. The CDR3 totals 12 residues. Between the trimmed V and J ends, which lost 0 bases and 10 bases, there was a span of 7 bases. CDR1 SGHNT and CDR2 YENEEA come from the germline V gene. DNA for the CDR3: TGTGCCAGCAGCTTAGATAATCAAGAGCAGTTCTTC. Translation: CASSLDNQEQFF.

J is TRBJ1-5 and V is TRBV30; no definite D call. V lost 2 bases to trimming and J lost 7 bases, with 15 bases between them. The CDR3 totals 14 residues. Germline V gene data show CDR1 as GTSNPN and CDR2 as SVGIG (reference sequence). The CDR3 loop is CAWSKGWERQPQHF. The DNA for the CDR3 is TGTGCCTGGAGTAAAGGATGGGAGAGACAGCCCCAGCATTTT.

The chain joins TRBV7-9 to TRBJ1-2; D not resolved. V shed 2 bases and J shed 6 bases, with 10 bases lying between them. CDR3 length equals 13 residues. Germline V CDR1 and CDR2: SEHNR, FQNEAQ (reference sequence). The chain's CDR3 is CASSLILTNGYTF. In nucleotides, the CDR3 is TGTGCCAGCAGCTTAATCCTTACGAATGGCTACACCTTC. The full variable domain, rest sourced from reference TRBV7-9 and TRBJ1-2, is DTGVSQNPRHKITKRGQNVTFRCDPISEHNRLYWYRQTLGQGPEFLTYFQNEAQLEKSRLLSDRFSAERPKGSFSTLEIQRTEQGDSAMYLCASSLILTNGYTFGSGTRLTVV.

The chain links TRBV7-8 to TRBJ2-1, with D possibly being TRBD1 (5 bases). CDR3 size: 11 residues. Trimming shortened V by 5 bases and J by 10 bases, and 9 bases separated the two germline ends. Germline assignment: CDR1 SGHVS and CDR2 FQNEAQ. This CDR3 reads CASSVRQEQFF. The CDR3 coding sequence is TGTGCCAGCAGCGTCAGACAGGAGCAGTTCTTC.